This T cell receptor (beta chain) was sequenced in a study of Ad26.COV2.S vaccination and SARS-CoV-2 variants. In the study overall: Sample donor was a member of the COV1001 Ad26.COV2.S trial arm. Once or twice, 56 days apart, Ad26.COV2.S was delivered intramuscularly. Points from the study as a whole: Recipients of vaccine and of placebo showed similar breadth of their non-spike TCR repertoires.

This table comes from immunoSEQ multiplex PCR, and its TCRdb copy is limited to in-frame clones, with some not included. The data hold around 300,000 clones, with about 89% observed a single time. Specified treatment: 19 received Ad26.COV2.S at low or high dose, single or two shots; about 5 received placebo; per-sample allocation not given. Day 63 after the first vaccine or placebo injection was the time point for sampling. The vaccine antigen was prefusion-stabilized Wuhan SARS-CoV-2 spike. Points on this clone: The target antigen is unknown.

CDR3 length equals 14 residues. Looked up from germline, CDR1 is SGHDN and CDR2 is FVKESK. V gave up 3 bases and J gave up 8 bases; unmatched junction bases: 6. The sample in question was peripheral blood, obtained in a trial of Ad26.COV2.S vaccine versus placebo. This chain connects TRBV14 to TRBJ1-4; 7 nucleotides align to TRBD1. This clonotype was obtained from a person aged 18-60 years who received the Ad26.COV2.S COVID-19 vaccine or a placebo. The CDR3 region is CASSQDRTREKLFF. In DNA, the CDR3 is TGTGCCAGCAGCCAGGACAGGACGAGGGAAAAACTGTTTTTT.